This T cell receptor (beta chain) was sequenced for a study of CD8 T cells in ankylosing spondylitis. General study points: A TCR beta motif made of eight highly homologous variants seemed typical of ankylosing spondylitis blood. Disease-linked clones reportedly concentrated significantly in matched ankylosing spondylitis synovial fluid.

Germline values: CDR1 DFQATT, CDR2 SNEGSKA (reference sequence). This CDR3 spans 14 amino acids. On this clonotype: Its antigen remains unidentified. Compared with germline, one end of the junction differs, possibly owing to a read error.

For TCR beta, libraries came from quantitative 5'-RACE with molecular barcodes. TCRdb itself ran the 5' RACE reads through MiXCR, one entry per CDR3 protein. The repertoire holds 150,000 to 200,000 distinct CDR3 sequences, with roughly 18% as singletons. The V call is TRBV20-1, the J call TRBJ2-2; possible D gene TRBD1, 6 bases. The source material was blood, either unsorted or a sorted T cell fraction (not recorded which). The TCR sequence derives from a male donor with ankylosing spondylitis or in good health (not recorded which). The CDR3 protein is CSARRTANTGELFF. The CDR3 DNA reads TGCAGTGCTAGACGGACAGCGAACACCGGGGAACTGTTTTTT.